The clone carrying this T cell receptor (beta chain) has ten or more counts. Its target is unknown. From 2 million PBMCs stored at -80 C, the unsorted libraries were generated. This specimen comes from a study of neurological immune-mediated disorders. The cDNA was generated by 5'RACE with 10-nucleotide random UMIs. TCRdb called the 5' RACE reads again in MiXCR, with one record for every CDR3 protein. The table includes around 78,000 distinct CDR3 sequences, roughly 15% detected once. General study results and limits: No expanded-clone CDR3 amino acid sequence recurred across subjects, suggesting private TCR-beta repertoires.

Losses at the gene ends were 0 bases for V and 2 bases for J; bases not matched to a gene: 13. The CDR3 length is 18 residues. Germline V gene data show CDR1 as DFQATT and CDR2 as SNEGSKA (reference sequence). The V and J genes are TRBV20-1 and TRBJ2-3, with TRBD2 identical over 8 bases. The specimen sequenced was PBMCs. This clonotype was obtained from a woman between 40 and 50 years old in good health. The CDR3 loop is CSARDLGWAGGVTDTQYF. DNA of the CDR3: TGCAGTGCTAGAGATCTAGGGTGGGCGGGGGGCGTCACAGATACGCAGTATTTT.